The clone carrying this TCR beta chain was detected ten times or more. Its antigen is not known. The data originate from a study of regulatory T cells in long-lasting Graves disease. Broader study findings: The study found TRBV28, TRBJ1-2 and TRBJ2-5 favored in persistent disease. TCR diversity was lower in persistent than newly diagnosed Graves' disease.

Building the TCR beta libraries relied on iRepertoire HTBI primers, and CDR3 regions underwent Arm-PCR. TCRdb independently ran MiXCR on the multiplex PCR reads; one entry per CDR3 protein. The sample holds some 240,000 distinct CDR3 sequences, roughly 19% seen once. This CDR3 is 11 amino acids long. With V trimmed by 7 bases and J by 4 bases, 1 base remained unmatched. CDR1 and CDR2 (germline): DFQATT, SNEGSKA (reference sequence). The time point here: newly diagnosed GD, antithyroid drugs for less than 3 months. The TCR library used RNA extracted from PBMCs. These same data were also listed under a study on T cells in Graves' hyperthyroidism and ophthalmopathy. From that paper: With the HTBI primer set, the TCR CDR3 went through a first round of RT-PCR.

The sample here was peripheral blood mononuclear cells (PBMCs), taken at new diagnosis, from a patient treated with antithyroid drugs. The V and J genes are TRBV20-1 and TRBJ1-1; the match to TRBD1 covers 9 bases. The receptor's source is a woman in her thirties with Graves disease. CDR3 DNA sequence: TGCAGTGTGGACAGGGGCACTGAAGCTTTCTTT. It codes for CSVDRGTEAFF.